The sequence of this TCR beta chain was determined in a study of read filtering for tumor transcriptome and immune sequencing. The germline gives CDR1 LNHDA, CDR2 SQIVND (reference sequence). Between the trimmed V and J ends, which lost 8 bases and 4 bases, there was a span of 12 bases. The CDR3 is 12 amino acids. The library was built from about 400 ng RNA with molecular barcoded adaptors for alpha/delta and beta/gamma chains. One entry per CDR3 protein results from TCRdb running MiXCR on the reads. In the table there are around 140,000 distinct CDR3 sequences, around 13% of which are singletons. The clonotype comes from a donor at least 40 years old with multiple myeloma. The rearrangement uses TRBV19 and TRBJ2-7, with D perhaps matching TRBD1 (6 bases). The sample was a population of CD138-negative cells sorted from bone marrow. The CDR3 loop is CASGAGAYEQYF. DNA for the CDR3: TGTGCCAGTGGAGCAGGGGCATACGAGCAGTACTTC. Combining the CDR3 with reference TRBV19 and TRBJ2-7 gives the whole variable domain DGGITQSPKYLFRKEGQNVTLSCEQNLNHDAMYWYRQDPGQGLRLIYYSQIVNDFQKGDIAEGYSVSREKKESFPLTVTSAQKNPTAFYLCASGAGAYEQYFGPGTRLTVT.